Presented here are 16 T cell receptor beta chains from one specimen sequenced in a study of cytomegalovirus exposure and HLA in healthy donors. Use of 60 Vbeta and 13 Jbeta primers characterized the PCR. Using immunoSEQ multiplex PCR, the repertoire was profiled, and TCRdb retains in-frame clones only, with some absent. The table has 120,000 to 150,000 clones, 75% to 80% seen once. Sequenced input: PBMCs. Receptors were obtained from a woman aged 40 to 50 in good health and CMV-seropositive.

In its sample, this clone was seen a few times. The chain recombines TRBV19 with TRBJ2-1, with 7 bases lining up with TRBD1. The CDR3 contains 14 residues. Germline V gives CDR1 LNHDA, CDR2 SQIVND (reference sequence). Losses at the gene ends were 5 bases for V and 6 bases for J; bases not matched to a gene: 7. The CDR3 DNA is TGTGCCAGTAGTTCCCGACAGGGAAGCAATGAGCAGTTCTTC. Translating gives CASSSRQGSNEQFF.

The chain has TRBV7-9 and TRBJ2-3; 9 bases are a match to TRBD1. The V segment lost 4 bases and the J segment 5 bases; nucleotides outside the gene matches: 10. CDR1 and CDR2 from the germline V gene are SEHNR and FQNEAQ (reference sequence). CDR3 length equals 16 residues. Here the CDR3 DNA reads TGTGCCAGCAGCTCGTCCGGGACAGGGTTGTTAGATACGCAGTATTTT. Residues: CASSSSGTGLLDTQYF.

This chain connects TRBV5-1 to TRBJ2-7, with D perhaps TRBD2 (6 bases). This CDR3 comprises 14 residues. CDR1 is SGHRS and CDR2 is YFSETQ in the germline V gene. Trimming removed 5 bases at V and 0 bases at J, with 12 bases between. The CDR3, as DNA: TGCGCCAGCAGTGGTAGCGGCAACTCCTACGAGCAGTACTTC. Translation: CASSGSGNSYEQYF.

The rearrangement uses TRBV7-9 and TRBJ2-1, with a possible D match to TRBD2 (5 bases). The CDR3 runs to 13 residues. Trimming cost V 5 bases and J 7 bases, with 12 bases left between them. Per the germline V gene, CDR1 is SEHNR and CDR2 is FQNEAQ (reference sequence). The CDR3 region is CASSPITSNEQFF. The CDR3 coding sequence is TGTGCCAGCAGCCCCATTACTAGTAATGAGCAGTTCTTC.

The chain recombines TRBV5-4 with TRBJ1-1; possibly TRBD1 for D (5 bases). V dropped 0 bases and J dropped 7 bases, with 16 bases sitting between them. The germline CDR1 and CDR2 sequences are SGHNT and YYREEE (reference sequence). This CDR3 is built from 15 residues. CDR3 amino acids: CASSLAGGGYGEAFF. CDR3 coding DNA: TGTGCCAGCAGCTTGGCCGGGGGGGGTTATGGTGAAGCTTTCTTT.

A word on this clone: An end of the junction differs from the germline gene, which may be a read error. J is TRBJ2-3 and V is TRBV7-7, with a weak D call TRBD2 (6 bases). Germline V gene lookup returns CDR1 SSHAT and CDR2 FNYEAQ (reference sequence). CDR3 size: 15 residues. In nucleotides, the CDR3 is TGTGCTAGCAGCTTAGGGACTCAAAGCACAGATACGCAGTATTTT. Amino acid sequence: CASSLGTQSTDTQYF.

Turning to this clone: One end of the junction is discordant with germline, which a read error may explain. V usage is TRBV7-7 and J usage is TRBJ2-3; D possibly corresponds to TRBD1 (7 bases). CDR3 length: 13 amino acids. Germline V gene lookup returns CDR1 SSHAT and CDR2 FNYEAQ (reference sequence). The CDR3 spells CASSRDSGDTQYF. The DNA of the CDR3 is TGTGCTAGCAGCCGGGACAGCGGGGATACGCAGTATTTT.

V is TRBV6-1 and J is TRBJ2-7; D may be TRBD2 (6 bases). Germline V gene data show CDR1 as MNHNS and CDR2 as SASEGT. This CDR3 comprises 14 residues. V was trimmed by 6 bases and J by 0 bases, leaving 12 bases between them. CDR3 region: CASRRGRDSYEQYF. For the CDR3, the DNA is TGTGCCAGCAGGCGGGGCAGGGACTCCTACGAGCAGTACTTC.

The chain joins TRBV28 to TRBJ1-2; 7 nucleotides align to TRBD1. In germline, CDR1 is MDHEN, CDR2 SYDVKM. The junction had 1 base not matched to a gene; V was cut back by 3 bases and J by 3 bases. This CDR3 contains 13 residues. The CDR3 reads CASSLGQHYGYTF. CDR3 nucleotide sequence: TGTGCCAGCAGTTTGGGACAGCACTATGGCTACACCTTC.

This clone was observed a few times. This sequence joins TRBV25-1 and TRBJ2-1; 14 bases are a match to TRBD2. This CDR3 has 15 residues. J gave up 9 bases and V 6 bases, and 7 bases lay outside the gene matches. Germline CDR1 and CDR2: MGHDK and SYGVNS. DNA of the CDR3: TGTGCCAGCAGGGGACTAGCGGGAGACCTTGGTGAGCAGTTCTTC. Translation: CASRGLAGDLGEQFF.

The CDR3, as DNA: TGTGCCAGCAGCCAACCGGGACAGGGCGTCGAAGCTTTCTTT. Amino acid sequence: CASSQPGQGVEAFF. V gene TRBV13 combines with J gene TRBJ1-1; 9 positions match TRBD1. Trimming removed 5 bases from V and 8 bases from J; junction bases left unmatched: 9. The CDR3 has 14 residues. Germline values: CDR1 PRHDT, CDR2 FYEKMQ (reference sequence).

This chain links TRBV4-1 with TRBJ2-7; 10 positions agree with TRBD2. The CDR3 contains 19 residues. Looked up from germline, CDR1 is MGHRA and CDR2 is YSYEKL. J lost 2 bases, V lost 0 bases, and 13 bases had no gene match. CDR3 protein: CASSQDLLVAGGTPYEQYF. The DNA of the CDR3 is TGCGCCAGCAGCCAAGATCTGCTGGTAGCGGGAGGAACCCCCTACGAGCAGTACTTC.

This clone was counted a few times. The V call is TRBV15, the J call TRBJ2-7; 7 bases match TRBD1. V was clipped by 6 bases and J by 2 bases; unmatched bases: 7. Germline CDR1 and CDR2: LNHNV and YYDKDF (reference sequence). The CDR3 has 14 residues. The CDR3 reads CATRTGTTPYEQYF. CDR3 DNA sequence: TGTGCCACCAGGACAGGGACAACACCCTACGAGCAGTACTTC.

The rearrangement uses TRBV1 and TRBJ2-7; the table's D call, TRBD2, was not checked against the DNA. TRBV1 is a recognized pseudogene. The CDR3 sequence is 15 residues long. This chain's CDR3 is CTSSQSTSGNYEQYF. CDR3 coding DNA: TGCACCAGCAGCCAATCAACTAGCGGGAACTACGAGCAGTACTTC.

This clone has a handful of counts. At one of its ends the junction is not consistent with the germline gene, which may arise from a read error. J is TRBJ1-1 and V is TRBV7-8; maybe TRBD1 (6 bases). The length of the CDR3 is 13 residues. The germline V gene has CDR1 SGHVS and CDR2 FQNEAQ. The CDR3 DNA sequence: TGTGCCAGCAGCCGGGGGGGGCGTTCTGAGGCTTTCTTT. Its translation is CASSRGGRSEAFF.

The V gene is TRBV6-5, the J gene TRBJ2-1; 9 bases agree with TRBD2. The CDR3 consists of 15 residues. CDR1 and CDR2 from the germline V gene are MNHEY and SVGAGI. The J segment lost 4 bases and the V segment lost 4 bases, leaving 5 bases of the junction unmatched. The CDR3 DNA sequence: TGTGCCAGCAGTTCCTACCTAGCGGGATACAATGAGCAGTTCTTC. This codes for CASSSYLAGYNEQFF.